These T cell receptor beta chains were read from a single sample in a study of cytomegalovirus exposure and HLA in healthy donors. Libraries were prepared by immunoSEQ multiplex PCR; TCRdb keeps only in-frame clonotypes and omits some of them. The sample holds roughly 200,000 clones, over 60% seen once. Sequenced: PBMCs. Every receptor here comes from a man between 18 and 35 years old in good health and CMV-seronegative. Each CDR3 is given with its conserved first and last residue. A D gene is named only where the DNA matches it firmly. Size is stated for part of the rows, as once, few or many counts, or as a class when the clone is expanded.

j_call: TRBJ2-7
v_call: TRBV27
clone_size: few
d_call: TRBD2
cdr3_nt: TGTGCCAGCAGTCTCCTAGGGGCGGGAGGGTTCTACGAGCAGTACTTC
cdr3_aa: CASSLLGAGGFYEQYF

j_call: TRBJ2-2
v_call: TRBV6-6
clone_size: once
d_call: .
cdr3_nt: TGTGCCAGCAGTTCGAGAGGGAACACCGGGGAGCTGTTTTTT
cdr3_aa: CASSSRGNTGELFF

j_call: TRBJ2-5
v_call: TRBV27
clone_size: .
d_call: .
cdr3_nt: TGTGCCAGCAGTCGAGGACAGCCTTCCCAAGAGACCCAGTACTTC
cdr3_aa: CASSRGQPSQETQYF

j_call: TRBJ2-6
v_call: TRBV2
clone_size: .
d_call: .
cdr3_nt: TGTGCCAGCAGGGGACAAAGGGGGGGCCTATCTGGGGCCAACGTCCTGACTTTC
cdr3_aa: CASRGQRGGLSGANVLTF

j_call: TRBJ1-5
v_call: TRBV28
clone_size: .
d_call: .
cdr3_nt: TGTGCCAGCACCCTCAGGTTCGTCAGTACAAATCAGCCCCAGCATTTT
cdr3_aa: CASTLRFVSTNQPQHF

j_call: TRBJ1-1
v_call: TRBV28
clone_size: .
d_call: .
cdr3_nt: TGTGCCAGCAATATAGCCGGAAAGGCTTTCTTT
cdr3_aa: CASNIAGKAFF

j_call: TRBJ2-1
v_call: TRBV7-3
clone_size: .
d_call: TRBD2
cdr3_nt: TGTGCCAGCAGCCGAAGACCTGGGGGGGGTGAGCAGTTCTTC
cdr3_aa: CASSRRPGGGEQFF

j_call: TRBJ2-5
v_call: TRBV7-3
clone_size: .
d_call: .
cdr3_nt: TGTGCCAGCAGCTTAACGACGGGAGAGACCCAGTACTTC
cdr3_aa: CASSLTTGETQYF

j_call: TRBJ1-1
v_call: TRBV5-1
clone_size: once
d_call: .
cdr3_nt: TGCGCCAGCAGCAGGACAGTCAACACTGAAGCTTTCTTT
cdr3_aa: CASSRTVNTEAFF

j_call: TRBJ2-2
v_call: TRBV11-2
clone_size: .
d_call: .
cdr3_nt: TGTGCCAGCAGCTTACGCACCGGGGAGCTGTTTTTT
cdr3_aa: CASSLRTGELFF

j_call: TRBJ2-1
v_call: TRBV28
clone_size: few
d_call: .
cdr3_nt: TGTGCCAGCAACCAGGCGGGAAACCCGGGGAATGAGCAGTTCTTC
cdr3_aa: CASNQAGNPGNEQFF

j_call: TRBJ2-7
v_call: TRBV6-5
clone_size: .
d_call: .
cdr3_nt: TGTGCCAGCAGTTACTCCCCCATGGGGGGCTACGAGCAGTACTTC
cdr3_aa: CASSYSPMGGYEQYF

j_call: TRBJ1-1
v_call: TRBV11-2
clone_size: .
d_call: .
cdr3_nt: TGTGCCAGCAGCTATAGCCGGGGGGGGGCGTACACTGAAGCTTTCTTT
cdr3_aa: CASSYSRGGAYTEAFF

j_call: TRBJ1-1
v_call: TRBV2
clone_size: few
d_call: TRBD1
cdr3_nt: TGTGCCAGCAGTGGACAGGGGATGAACACTGAAGCTTTCTTT
cdr3_aa: CASSGQGMNTEAFF

j_call: TRBJ1-3
v_call: TRBV5-1
clone_size: .
d_call: .
cdr3_nt: TGCGCCAGCAGCTTTGGCAGCTCTGGAAACACCATATATTTT
cdr3_aa: CASSFGSSGNTIYF

j_call: TRBJ2-3
v_call: TRBV2
clone_size: once
d_call: .
cdr3_nt: TGTGCCAGCAGTGAACGGCGGGAAGATACGCAGTATTTT
cdr3_aa: CASSERREDTQYF

j_call: TRBJ2-3
v_call: TRBV6-4
clone_size: few
d_call: .
cdr3_nt: TGTGCCAGCAGTGAAGAGGCTCGCACAGATACGCAGTATTTT
cdr3_aa: CASSEEARTDTQYF